This T cell receptor beta chain was obtained from a study of beta chain features in type 1 diabetes. Study-wide background: Healthy donors and patients showed comparable age, gender and cell yields.

The entirety of the isolated RNA underwent reverse transcription, so expressed TCRB transcripts were sequenced. Sequencing used immunoSEQ multiplex PCR; TCRdb keeps in-frame clones, though not all of them. The sample carries some 410,000 clones, over 9.5% recorded once. Every donor had blood drawn once into heparin, 90 to 150 mL on average. Sorted populations were all over 95% pure. About this clone: No antigen is known for it. The same CDR3 arises from other DNA sequences in this sample as well.

General study findings and limits: TCRB rearrangement may or may not be influenced by HLA type; here this remained unresolved.

Germline loops: CDR1 SGHRS, CDR2 YFSETQ. The germline V and J ends were trimmed by 2 bases and 4 bases, with 7 bases remaining between them. This CDR3 region has 14 residues. The source material was naive CD4+ T cells from blood. This receptor was obtained from a woman aged 18-30 years in good health. The chain uses TRBV5-1 and TRBJ2-6; D unresolved. In DNA form, the CDR3 reads TGCGCCAGCAGCTTAGGTTCCGGGGCCAACGTCCTGACTTTC. Its translation: CASSLGSGANVLTF.